Only a few counts were recorded for the clone carrying this TCR beta chain. No antigen is known for it. These data come from a study of T cell responses to AZD1222 COVID-19 vaccine. Whole-study context: The analysis combined second doses at about 4 or about 12 weeks. Notes on the study in general: Nearly half of spike-specific TCRs reportedly go after variant regions that carry no mutations. Spike-specific TCR breadth and depth rose after two AZD1222 doses. White British donors predominated, females outnumbered males, and clonal diversity was possibly underestimated.

Only in-frame clones appear in the TCRdb table, and some are missing; sequencing was by immunoSEQ multiplex PCR. The top ten hold about 12% of the sample, which has tens of thousands of clones, 80% to 85% seen once. Germline V gene lookup returns CDR1 SQVTM and CDR2 ANQGSEA. V gave up 4 bases and J gave up 3 bases, with 10 bases separating them. The CDR3 is 12 amino acids. The chain recombines TRBV29-1 with TRBJ2-7; D possibly matches TRBD1 or TRBD2 (5 bases each). The starting material was peripheral blood, obtained on day 0 of AZD1222 vaccination. The receptor was isolated from an adult in good health. The CDR3 protein is CSVGDGVYEQYF. CDR3 DNA: TGCAGCGTTGGGGACGGGGTCTACGAGCAGTACTTC.